The 15 T cell receptor beta chains in this list originate from one sample, sequenced in a study of T cell responses to AZD1222 COVID-19 vaccine. The repertoire was sequenced with immunoSEQ multiplex PCR; TCRdb's copy has only in-frame clones and lacks some. Here the sample spans about 110,000 clones, 80% to 95% being singletons. The material was peripheral blood, obtained 28 days after the second AZD1222 dose. The receptors here all came from an adult who received the AZD1222 COVID-19 vaccine.

The gene calls are TRBV6-5 and TRBJ2-3; no reliable D call. Germline values: CDR1 MNHEY, CDR2 SVGAGI. This CDR3 is built from 15 residues. V was shortened by 0 bases and J by 10 bases, with 17 bases between the two germline ends. CDR3 DNA sequence: TGTGCCAGCAGTTACTCGACCCAGGCGGCAGAGGCGCAGTATTTT. Its protein product is CASSYSTQAAEAQYF.

The gene calls are TRBV6-5 and TRBJ1-2; 7 nucleotides line up with TRBD1. This CDR3 is 15 amino acids long. Germline loops: CDR1 MNHEY, CDR2 SVGAGI. The J segment lost 3 bases and the V segment lost 6 bases, leaving 10 bases of the junction unmatched. The CDR3 DNA reads as TGTGCCAGCAGCGATGTAGGGGGCGGATACTATGGCTACACCTTC. Its protein product is CASSDVGGGYYGYTF.

This chain links TRBV3-1 (or the pseudogene TRBV3-2) with TRBJ1-2; no definite D call. This CDR3 is 13 amino acids long. V was trimmed by 5 bases and J by 4 bases, leaving 11 bases between them. CDR1 LGHDT and CDR2 YNNKEL come from the germline V gene (reference sequence). The DNA of the CDR3 is TGTGCCAGCAGCGCCACGGAGGCCTATGGCTACACCTTC. As protein: CASSATEAYGYTF.

This chain links TRBV3-1 (or the pseudogene TRBV3-2) with TRBJ2-5; a weak D match, TRBD1 (5 bases). The V gene lost 0 bases and the J gene lost 9 bases, with 11 bases spanning the gap. The germline V gene has CDR1 LGHDT and CDR2 YNNKEL (reference sequence). The CDR3 extends over 13 amino acids. The CDR3 spells CASSQEYGQAQYF. CDR3 nucleotides: TGTGCCAGCAGCCAAGAGTACGGACAAGCCCAGTACTTC.

The V call is TRBV6-5, the J call TRBJ2-2; no firm D call. The length of the CDR3 is 15 residues. Trimming shortened V by 1 base and J by 1 base, and 7 bases separated the two germline ends. The V gene's germline CDR1 is MNHEY and CDR2 SVGAGI. CDR3 sequence (DNA): TGTGCCAGCAGTTACTTAACCAGGAACACCGGGGAGCTGTTTTTT. Encoded protein: CASSYLTRNTGELFF.

The chain is built from TRBV2 and TRBJ2-5, with a possible D match to TRBD2 (6 bases). The ends were cut back, 0 bases at V and 4 bases at J, with 12 bases in the middle. Germline V gene sequence: CDR1 SNHLY, CDR2 FYNNEI. The CDR3 contains 15 residues. The CDR3 reads CASSEALGGTETQYF. CDR3 in DNA: TGTGCCAGCAGTGAAGCGCTTGGGGGGACAGAGACCCAGTACTTC.

The chain couples TRBV18 to TRBJ1-4; unclear D gene. CDR1 and CDR2 (germline): KGHSH, LQKENI. The CDR3 covers 13 residues. Trimming shortened V by 5 bases and J by 5 bases, and 9 bases separated the two germline ends. The CDR3 spells CASSFVENEKLFF. The CDR3 coding sequence is TGTGCCAGCTCATTCGTGGAGAATGAAAAACTGTTTTTT. Using reference TRBV18 and TRBJ1-4 for the parts outside the CDR3, the full variable domain is NAGVMQNPRHLVRRRGQEARLRCSPMKGHSHVYWYRQLPEEGLKFMVYLQKENIIDESGMPKERFSAEFPKEGPSILRIQQVVRGDSAAYFCASSFVENEKLFFGSGTQLSVL.

The chain carries TRBV6-6 and TRBJ2-7; D may match TRBD1 or TRBD2 (5 bases each). The CDR3 sequence is 16 residues long. V was cut by 2 bases and J by 3 bases, with 17 bases left in between. Germline V gives CDR1 MNHNY, CDR2 SVGAGI (reference sequence). The CDR3, as DNA: TGTGCCAGCAGTTACGCCCTCAACCGGGACGGCTACGAGCAGTACTTC. It codes for CASSYALNRDGYEQYF.

This clone was detected a few times. The V call is TRBV18, the J call TRBJ2-7; 10 nucleotides line up with TRBD2. The CDR3 loop spans 13 amino acids. Losses at the gene ends were 3 bases for V and 5 bases for J; bases not matched to a gene: 1. In germline, CDR1 is KGHSH, CDR2 LQKENI. The CDR3 is CASSPTSGDEQYF. CDR3 sequence (DNA): TGTGCCAGCTCACCTACTAGCGGGGACGAGCAGTACTTC.

The genes are TRBV10-2 and TRBJ2-3; D ambiguous. The V end was cut by 3 bases, the J end by 2 bases, with 6 bases between. Germline CDR1 is WSHSY and CDR2 is SAAADI. The CDR3 is 13 residues long. In DNA, the CDR3 is TGCGCCAGCAGTGAATTCCTCACAGATACGCAGTATTTT. Protein: CASSEFLTDTQYF.

V usage is TRBV12-3 or TRBV12-4 and J usage is TRBJ2-7, with D unclear. V was shortened by 5 bases and J by 7 bases, with 9 bases between the two germline ends. This CDR3 contains 11 residues. In DNA form, the CDR3 reads TGTGCCAGCAGTATTTACAATGAGCAGTACTTC. Its protein product is CASSIYNEQYF.

The rearrangement links TRBV6-2 or TRBV6-3 to TRBJ1-5, with a possible D match to TRBD1 (5 bases). Trimming removed 1 base at V and 1 base at J, with 5 bases between. Germline lookup yields CDR1 MNHEY and CDR2 SVGEGT. The CDR3 consists of 14 residues. The CDR3 sequence is CASSYWGSNQPQHF. CDR3 nucleotide sequence: TGTGCCAGCAGTTACTGGGGGAGCAATCAGCCCCAGCATTTT.

V gene TRBV11-3 combines with J gene TRBJ2-2; 7 bases match TRBD2. The CDR3 loop spans 16 amino acids. After removal of 3 bases from V and 0 bases from J, the junction contained 4 bases not matched to a gene. Germline CDR1 and CDR2: SGHNT and YENEEA. CDR3 loop: CASSLQGGTNTGELFF. Written as DNA, the CDR3 is TGTGCCAGCAGCTTGCAGGGAGGGACGAACACCGGGGAGCTGTTTTTT.

CDR3 sequence: CASRAGTGALYSGNTIYF. DNA of the CDR3: TGTGCCAGCAGAGCCGGGACAGGGGCCCTTTACTCTGGAAACACCATATATTTT. V and J are TRBV2 and TRBJ1-3; 10 bases match TRBD1. This CDR3 is built from 18 residues. The germline CDR1 and CDR2 sequences are SNHLY and FYNNEI. V trimming: 6 bases; J trimming: 0 bases; junction bases outside the gene matches: 11. The variable domain in full, with the rest retrieved from reference TRBV2 and TRBJ1-3, is EPEVTQTPSHQVTQMGQEVILRCVPISNHLYFYWYRQILGQKVEFLVSFYNNEISEKSEIFDDQFSVERPDGSNFTLKIRSTKLEDSAMYFCASRAGTGALYSGNTIYFGEGSWLTVV.

This rearrangement joins TRBV7-8 to TRBJ1-4, with D perhaps TRBD1 (6 bases). The CDR3 loop spans 15 amino acids. The germline CDR1 and CDR2 sequences are SGHVS and FQNEAQ. The germline V and J ends were trimmed by 2 bases and 8 bases, with 15 bases remaining between them. The CDR3 sequence is CASSLRGGIEEKLFF. In DNA form, the CDR3 reads TGTGCCAGCAGCTTACGAGGGGGGATAGAGGAAAAACTGTTTTTT.